This is a list of T cell receptor beta chains from one sample in a study of OX40 agonist ivuxolimab in advanced cancers. Here immunoSEQ multiplex PCR was the method, and the copy in TCRdb shows in-frame clones only, minus some. The table includes 45,000 to 60,000 clones, 75% to 85% detected once. The sample was CD4+ or CD8+ T cells sorted from blood, taken in a trial of the OX40 agonist ivuxolimab. These receptors came from an adult with an advanced solid tumor such as melanoma, head and neck, liver or kidney cancer. The CDR3 runs from the conserved cysteine through the conserved F or W. D genes are given only for firm matches. Some rows mark clone size as missing; the rest say once, few, many or name a class of expanded clone.

CDR3 DNA | CDR3 protein | J gene | V gene | D gene | clone size
TGTGCCAGCAGCCTCTCCCAGGTCGAGCAAGGCTACACCTTC | CASSLSQVEQGYTF | TRBJ1-2 | TRBV6-6 | - | -
TGTGCCAGCAGCGCGGAGACTAGCGGAACCTACGAGCAGTACTTC | CASSAETSGTYEQYF | TRBJ2-7 | TRBV9 | TRBD2 | -
TGTGCCAGCAGTGAAGAGGGCGGGAGCCCTTACAATGAGCAGTTCTTC | CASSEEGGSPYNEQFF | TRBJ2-1 | TRBV6-1 | TRBD2 | once
TGTGCCAGCAGCCAAGACCCGGGGGCAGATAATTCACCCCTCCACTTT | CASSQDPGADNSPLHF | TRBJ1-6 | TRBV4-2 | - | -
TGTGCCAGCAGTGTCCAGGAATCCTACGAGCAGTACTTC | CASSVQESYEQYF | TRBJ2-7 | TRBV6-5 | - | -
TGTGCCAGTAGTACCGGGGGGGCTCAGCCCCAGCATTTT | CASSTGGAQPQHF | TRBJ1-5 | TRBV19 | - | -
TGCGCCAGCAGCTTGTCAGCGGGAGAGACCGGGGAGCTGTTTTTT | CASSLSAGETGELFF | TRBJ2-2 | TRBV5-1 | TRBD2 | -
TGTGCCAGCTCTCTATCAGCCCCCGGCTACGAGCAGTACTTC | CASSLSAPGYEQYF | TRBJ2-7 | TRBV18 | - | -
TGTGCCAGCTCGCGGGGGGCCTCAGAGACCCAGTACTTC | CASSRGASETQYF | TRBJ2-5 | TRBV18 | TRBD2 | -
TGTGCCAGCAGGGGGGGATCCCCCTCACCCCTCCACTTT | CASRGGSPSPLHF | TRBJ1-6 | TRBV6-1 | - | -
TGTGCCACCTCCTCGGGGGGGAACTATCTTCCCGGGGAGCTGTTTTTT | CATSSGGNYLPGELFF | TRBJ2-2 | TRBV7-9 | TRBD2 | -
TGTGCCAGCAGCTCTACCGACAGGACGGGCGAGCAGTACTTC | CASSSTDRTGEQYF | TRBJ2-7 | TRBV5-4 | - | -
TGTGCCAGTGCCGACTTACCGGCCCCCTACGAGCAGTACTTC | CASADLPAPYEQYF | TRBJ2-7 | TRBV6-1 | - | -
TGTGCCAGCAGCACCCGACAGGGGGACGGGAACACCATATATTTT | CASSTRQGDGNTIYF | TRBJ1-3 | TRBV4-2 | TRBD1 | -
TGTGCCAGCAGTTTAGGCCTCGACGGCCCTGGTGGGGCCAACGTCCTGACTTTC | CASSLGLDGPGGANVLTF | TRBJ2-6 | TRBV27 | - | -
TGCGCCAGCAGCGAGCCAAAGAACACTGAAGCTTTCTTT | CASSEPKNTEAFF | TRBJ1-1 | TRBV5-1 | - | few
TGTGCCAGCAGCCAAGATCTAGCGGGAGGCACAGATACGCAGTATTTT | CASSQDLAGGTDTQYF | TRBJ2-3 | TRBV4-2 | TRBD2 | -
TGTGCCAGCAGTTACCAGGACCCTTCCTATGGCTACACCTTC | CASSYQDPSYGYTF | TRBJ1-2 | TRBV6-6 | - | -
TGCAGCGTTGCGGCAGGGGGAAACACTGAAGCTTTCTTT | CSVAAGGNTEAFF | TRBJ1-1 | TRBV29-1 | TRBD1 | -
TGTGCCAGCTCACCAGGAGGTCCTGGTGTCTCCGGGGGCTACACCTTC | CASSPGGPGVSGGYTF | TRBJ1-2 | TRBV18 | - | -
TGTGCCAGCAGTCGCGCCGGGAGCACAGATACGCAGTATTTT | CASSRAGSTDTQYF | TRBJ2-3 | TRBV28 | - | -
TGTGCCAGCAGCGTAGGTCCGGGAAACTATGGCTACACCTTC | CASSVGPGNYGYTF | TRBJ1-2 | TRBV9 | - | -
TGCGCCAGCAGCCGCCCTGGGACAGGGAATGGCTACACCTTC | CASSRPGTGNGYTF | TRBJ1-2 | TRBV5-1 | TRBD1 | -